Below, one T cell receptor beta chain is given with its context. This sample is drawn from a study of T cell responses to AZD1222 COVID-19 vaccine. TCRdb keeps only in-frame clones here, not all; method: immunoSEQ multiplex PCR. The data show about 79,000 clones, 80% to 90% seen once. Per germline, CDR1 LGHNA and CDR2 YNFKEQ. The CDR3 spans 17 residues. Germline trimming cut 0 bases from V and 7 bases from J; bases unmatched to any gene: 11. Material: peripheral blood, obtained 28 days after the second AZD1222 dose. This chain joins TRBV4-2 and TRBJ2-1; 8 positions agree with TRBD2. The clonotype was recovered from an adult who received the AZD1222 COVID-19 vaccine. The CDR3 sequence: CASSQDAQGLGKNEQFF. CDR3 DNA sequence: TGTGCCAGCAGCCAAGATGCACAGGGACTAGGAAAGAATGAGCAGTTCTTC.